The clone carrying this T cell receptor beta chain turned up a few times. Its antigen is not known. Cells were stimulated with overlapping HIV-1 Gag 15-mer peptides. CD40L-negative CD69-negative CD45RO-high memory CD4+ T cells were sorted as populations depleted of antigen-responding cells. These data are taken from a study of persistence of HIV-infected CD4 T cells. Sequencing used immunoSEQ version 4 in survey mode. Clones were read by immunoSEQ multiplex PCR, and TCRdb kept only the in-frame ones, dropping some. The repertoire holds 35,000 or so clones, about 84% seen once, with 5% to 7% in the top ten. Findings and caveats of the study: Within sorted populations, more oligoclonal TCRs accompanied more oligoclonal proviruses.

The CDR3 spans 16 residues. This specimen consisted of cultured CD4+ T cells from PBMCs, obtained from a patient who received antiretroviral therapy. This chain uses TRBV21-1 with TRBJ1-5. TRBV21-1 is marked as a pseudogene. This TCR was recovered from an adult with HIV. The donor label of this sample is uncertain. The CDR3 sequence is CASSKSGRVGNQPQHF. The CDR3 DNA reads TGTGCCAGCAGCAAATCGGGGAGGGTGGGCAATCAGCCCCAGCATTTT.